This paragraph covers one TCR beta chain sequence. Its specific antigen is unknown. There are no base qualities to consult, and no much larger clone falls within one base. The data are from a study of blood T cell repertoires in COVID-19 (dated by TCRdb to the early 2020s). General notes on the study: Collaborator samples came from the United States, Italy and Spain and covered acute and convalescent phases of COVID-19. The material from the prospective study consisted of cDNA or gDNA derived from T cells, B-cell-depleted T cells, or PBMCs. Subjects who had been exposed to COVID-19, were actively infected with it, or had recovered from it provided the deeply sampled blood TCRbeta repertoires that made up the dataset. The repertoires were released in a freely available public database meant as a resource for research on the immune response to SARS-CoV-2. Samples came from the ongoing ImmuneRACE study (first 160 participants) plus 1,254 subjects from 6 global collaborators. Sample metadata almost always included a de-identified subject ID, COVID-19 status, age in years and sex. Where HLA class I and class II types were available, the types were taken from metadata supplied by the sample provider, not from assay-based typing.

Broad study findings and their caveats: Clinical and demographic metadata were provided uncurated, with the amount varying by source and participant.

The immunoSEQ Assay, a bias-controlled multiplex PCR, was used to amplify TCRbeta CDR3 regions from genomic DNA. Per the original workflow: Nucleated cell counts per sample were estimated from amplification of reference gene primers within the assay. To quantify the absolute abundance of each unique TCRbeta CDR3 rearrangement, sequence reads were collapsed and filtered. For each sample, productive Simpson clonality was calculated as the square root of Simpson's diversity index across productive rearrangements. Not all clones reach the TCRdb copy of this immuneACCESS table, which keeps in-frame sequences only. Checked studies attribute under half of the gap to unresolved V genes and leave the rest unexplained. The V and J calls and clone size were taken over from that table, and D and trimming were inferred from the DNA. This sample gives more than 100,000 clones in total; about 79% of them show up just once. The ten most abundant clones make up roughly 4.3% of the sample.

The collaborating institutions used their own protocols to collect whole blood in K2EDTA tubes. For TCRbeta analysis, collaborator samples were shipped as frozen whole blood, as isolated PBMCs, or as DNA extracted from either sample type. Sequencing used peripheral blood. This receptor was obtained from a woman in her 70s with acute or convalescent COVID-19.

This receptor has the CDR3 CAISESQYGYTF. The sequenced DNA is TGTGCCATCAGTGAGTCACAGTATGGCTACACCTTC. The sequence joins TRBV10-3 to TRBJ1-2; no D segment can be confidently identified. From the cysteine up to the phenylalanine, the CDR3 has a length of 12 residues. The only DNA kept is the CDR3, 36 bases in frame from the first base. V is clipped by 0 bases and J by 5 bases, and the sequence between their germline boundaries is 4 bases long. Reading the germline V gene gives CDR1 ENHRY and CDR2 SYGVKD.